This T cell receptor (beta chain) was captured by sequencing in a study of cytomegalovirus exposure and HLA in healthy donors. The PCR contained 60 Vbeta and 13 Jbeta primers. Profiling relied on immunoSEQ multiplex PCR, and the TCRdb table lists in-frame clones only, not all of them. The sample holds some 120,000 clones, 74% seen once. Specimen: PBMCs. The sequence was collected from a man aged 25-45 years in good health and CMV-seropositive.

The DNA for the CDR3 is TGTGCCATCAGTGAGGAGTTGATTAGCAATCAGCCCCAGCATTTT. Its translation: CAISEELISNQPQHF. The genes are TRBV10-3 and TRBJ1-5; the D is unclear. CDR1 is ENHRY, CDR2 SYGVKD, per germline. The V end was cut by 2 bases, the J end by 0 bases, with 8 bases between. The CDR3 runs to 15 residues.